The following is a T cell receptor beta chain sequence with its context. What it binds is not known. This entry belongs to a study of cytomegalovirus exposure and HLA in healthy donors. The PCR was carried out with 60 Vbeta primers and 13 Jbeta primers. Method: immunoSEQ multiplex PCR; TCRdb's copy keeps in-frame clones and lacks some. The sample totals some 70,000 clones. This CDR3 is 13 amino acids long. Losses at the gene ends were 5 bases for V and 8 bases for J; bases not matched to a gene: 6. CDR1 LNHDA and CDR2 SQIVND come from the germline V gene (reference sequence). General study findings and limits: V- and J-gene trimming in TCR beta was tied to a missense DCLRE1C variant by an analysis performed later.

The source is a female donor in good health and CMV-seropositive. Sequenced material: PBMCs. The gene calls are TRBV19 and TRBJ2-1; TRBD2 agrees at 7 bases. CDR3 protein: CASSSTSVHEQFF. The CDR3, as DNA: TGTGCCAGTAGTTCTACTAGCGTCCATGAGCAGTTCTTC. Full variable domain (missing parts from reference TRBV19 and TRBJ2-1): DGGITQSPKYLFRKEGQNVTLSCEQNLNHDAMYWYRQDPGQGLRLIYYSQIVNDFQKGDIAEGYSVSREKKESFPLTVTSAQKNPTAFYLCASSSTSVHEQFFGPGTRLTVL.